These 32 T cell receptor beta chains originate from one sample sequenced in a study of CD8+ T cells in alopecia areata (dated by TCRdb to 2016 to 2019). The sample's time point label is to be understood as: about 5 months on oral tofacitinib. This sample's treatment or condition label indicates: oral pan-JAK inhibitor, 5-10 mg twice daily. Library prep was done by the immunoSEQ multiplex PCR assay. For TCR sequencing, RNA was extracted from every sample and reverse transcribed into cDNA to serve as template. Sourced from immuneACCESS, this table was stored by TCRdb with only in-frame sequences that have V and J called. A share of the clones is absent; for the studies checked, an unresolved V gene accounts for under half, and the remainder has no known explanation. This sample lists approximately 160,000 clones; 55% to 75% were detected once. The top ten hold 12% to 15% of the sample. This sample comprised CD4+ T cells sorted from blood, obtained at week 24, from a patient treated with tofacitinib. The source of these receptors is a human donor with alopecia areata.

The chain is built from TRBV7-9 and TRBJ1-5; 7 nucleotides match TRBD1. V lost 5 bases, J lost 4 bases, and 2 bases stayed unmatched. This CDR3 contains 13 residues. Germline V gene sequence: CDR1 SEHNR, CDR2 FQNEAQ (reference sequence). The CDR3 reads CASSPTGNQPQHF. CDR3 nucleotides: TGTGCCAGCAGCCCGACAGGGAATCAGCCCCAGCATTTT.

This clone was seen only a few times. CDR3 coding DNA: TGTGCCAGCAGCTTATTCAACAGACCCTACGAGCAGTACTTC. It translates to CASSLFNRPYEQYF. The chain has TRBV7-9 and TRBJ2-7; D is ambiguous. The CDR3 covers 14 residues. Germline assignment: CDR1 SEHNR and CDR2 FQNEAQ (reference sequence). V was pared by 2 bases and J by 2 bases, with 10 bases between.

This chain uses TRBV7-9 with TRBJ1-2; 8 bases map to TRBD1. The J segment lost 7 bases and the V segment lost 4 bases, leaving 8 bases of the junction unmatched. The CDR3 is 14 residues long. In germline, CDR1 is SEHNR, CDR2 FQNEAQ (reference sequence). The DNA of the CDR3 is TGTGCCAGCAGCTCATCGGACAGGGAATTTGGCTACACCTTC. This sequence encodes CASSSSDREFGYTF.

This clone was recorded many times. The chain combines TRBV5-6 with TRBJ2-3, with no clear D. Trimming removed 4 bases at V and 0 bases at J, with 15 bases between. CDR3 size: 16 residues. Germline V gene sequence: CDR1 SGHDT, CDR2 YYEEEE. The CDR3, as DNA: TGTGCCAGCAGCGTTCCGGTCTTTTCTAGCACAGATACGCAGTATTTT. Residues: CASSVPVFSSTDTQYF.

The genes are TRBV6-1 and TRBJ2-7, with 7 bases aligning to TRBD1. The V segment lost 6 bases and the J segment 1 base; nucleotides outside the gene matches: 6. The CDR3 has 14 residues. Per the germline V gene, CDR1 is MNHNS and CDR2 is SASEGT. Written as DNA, the CDR3 is TGTGCCAGCAGAGAACCGGGACAGTCCTACGAGCAGTACTTC. Amino acid sequence: CASREPGQSYEQYF.

This clone was found once. V is TRBV2 and J is TRBJ2-3; D might be TRBD1 or TRBD2, each matching 5 bases. The CDR3 consists of 17 residues. CDR1 is SNHLY, CDR2 FYNNEI, per germline. V was pared by 10 bases and J by 4 bases, with 27 bases between. The chain's CDR3 is CATNRDPSNYRPDTQYF. CDR3 nucleotide sequence: TGTGCCACCAACCGGGACCCCTCCAATTACCGCCCAGATACGCAGTATTTT.

This clone was observed a few times. The chain couples TRBV14 to TRBJ1-1, with TRBD1 identical over 12 bases. The CDR3 runs 14 residues. Germline assignment: CDR1 SGHDN and CDR2 FVKESK. V dropped 4 bases and J dropped 6; count of bases not matched to a gene: 3. The CDR3 region is CASSRDRGRAEAFF. The CDR3 DNA is TGTGCCAGCAGCCGGGACAGGGGGCGAGCTGAAGCTTTCTTT. The variable domain in full, completed from reference TRBV14 and TRBJ1-1, reads EAGVTQFPSHSVIEKGQTVTLRCDPISGHDNLYWYRRVMGKEIKFLLHFVKESKQDESGMPNNRFLAERTGGTYSTLKVQPAELEDSGVYFCASSRDRGRAEAFFGQGTRLTVV.

This chain links TRBV7-9 with TRBJ2-5; D is perhaps TRBD2 (6 bases). Germline assignment: CDR1 SEHNR and CDR2 FQNEAQ (reference sequence). This CDR3 has 17 amino acids. V shed 5 bases and J shed 5 bases, with 24 bases lying between them. The CDR3 coding sequence is TGTGCCAGCAGCCCGGACTATACGTCGGTGGCCGGGGAGACCCAGTACTTC. It is translated as CASSPDYTSVAGETQYF.

This clone was counted between two and nine times. V and J are TRBV7-7 and TRBJ2-7; D may be TRBD1 or TRBD2 (5 bases each). CDR1 and CDR2 from the germline V gene are SSHAT and FNYEAQ (reference sequence). The CDR3 length is 17 residues. Trimming left V 5 bases short and J 2 bases short, with 22 bases between. CDR3 sequence: CASSQTGQASPTYEQYF. CDR3 nucleotides: TGTGCCAGCAGCCAGACGGGGCAGGCCTCACCCACCTACGAGCAGTACTTC.

This clone has a handful of counts. This chain uses TRBV29-1 with TRBJ2-5, with 7 positions matching TRBD2. The trim removed 6 bases at V and 5 bases at J, leaving 18 bases unmatched. Germline lookup yields CDR1 SQVTM and CDR2 ANQGSEA. There are 16 residues in the CDR3. In DNA form, the CDR3 reads TGCAGCGTAAACCGACCCATGGGGGGGACGAGGGAGACCCAGTACTTC. Its translation is CSVNRPMGGTRETQYF.

The chain joins TRBV7-2 to TRBJ2-2; D is undetermined. Looked up from germline, CDR1 is SGHTA and CDR2 is FQGNSA. V lost 5 bases and J lost 1, with 11 bases in between. The CDR3 loop spans 15 amino acids. The CDR3 loop reads CASSDMTVNTGELFF. The DNA of the CDR3 is TGTGCCAGCAGCGACATGACGGTGAACACCGGGGAGCTGTTTTTT.

There are a few counts of this clone. This chain connects TRBV30 to TRBJ2-1; 8 nucleotides line up with TRBD2. V gave up 4 bases and J gave up 6 bases; unmatched junction bases: 5. The CDR3 is made up of 13 amino acids. From germline, CDR1 is GTSNPN and CDR2 SVGIG (reference sequence). This CDR3 is CAWTLAGSNEQFF. The CDR3, as DNA: TGTGCCTGGACGCTAGCGGGCTCCAATGAGCAGTTCTTC.

This chain uses TRBV30 with TRBJ1-6, with D hard to call. The CDR3 loop spans 12 amino acids. Trimming removed 2 bases at V and 8 bases at J, with 7 bases between. CDR1 GTSNPN and CDR2 SVGIG come from the germline V gene (reference sequence). CDR3 region: CAWSFSDSPLHF. CDR3 DNA sequence: TGTGCCTGGAGTTTTTCGGATTCACCCCTCCACTTT.

V usage is TRBV7-3 and J usage is TRBJ2-3; D gene ambiguous. V was shortened by 2 bases and J by 4 bases, with 10 bases between the two germline ends. Germline CDR1 and CDR2: SGHTA and FQGTGA. This CDR3 has 14 amino acids. Written as DNA, the CDR3 is TGTGCCAGCAGCTTACCCTCATTCCCAGATACGCAGTATTTT. As protein: CASSLPSFPDTQYF.

V and J are TRBV5-1 and TRBJ1-2, with D perhaps matching TRBD1 (5 bases). This CDR3 is built from 14 residues. The germline V gene encodes CDR1 SGHRS and CDR2 YFSETQ. Trimming removed 1 base from V and 6 bases from J, with 13 bases in between. This chain's CDR3 is CASSLRGQLDGYTF. CDR3 coding DNA: TGCGCCAGCAGCTTGAGGGGCCAGCTCGATGGCTACACCTTC.

CDR3: CAWSVSGHGQETQYF. CDR3 nucleotides: TGTGCCTGGAGTGTATCGGGTCACGGGCAAGAGACCCAGTACTTC. This chain joins TRBV30 and TRBJ2-5; the D is unclear. Germline loops: CDR1 GTSNPN, CDR2 SVGIG (reference sequence). With 0 bases removed from V and 2 bases from J, the gap between germline ends came to 13 bases. The CDR3 covers 15 residues. Supplemented by reference TRBV30 and TRBJ2-5, the full variable domain reads SQTIHQWPATLVQPVGSPLSLECTVEGTSNPNLYWYRQAAGRGLQLLFYSVGIGQISSEVPQNLSASRPQDRQFILSSKKLLLSDSGFYLCAWSVSGHGQETQYFGPGTRLLVL.

This clone was observed a few times. The chain recombines TRBV6-1 with TRBJ2-5; D ambiguous. Germline CDR1 and CDR2: MNHNS and SASEGT. V dropped 3 bases and J dropped 0 bases, with 11 bases sitting between them. This CDR3 comprises 15 residues. DNA for the CDR3: TGTGCCAGCAGTGATAATTTGAGGTACCAAGAGACCCAGTACTTC. It translates to CASSDNLRYQETQYF.

Turning to this clone: Other DNA sequences in this specimen translate into the identical CDR3. This chain links TRBV18 with TRBJ2-5; D is uncertain. V lost 4 bases to trimming and J lost 1 base, with 1 base between them. Per germline, CDR1 KGHSH and CDR2 LQKENI. There are 11 residues in the CDR3. CDR3 sequence: CASSLQETQYF. As DNA, the CDR3 is TGTGCCAGCTCACTCCAAGAGACCCAGTACTTC.

This clone was counted between two and nine times. Written as DNA, the CDR3 is TGTGCCAGCACGGGGGCCAGCGCTGAAGCTTTCTTT. Its translation: CASTGASAEAFF. The genes are TRBV11-3 and TRBJ1-1; possibly TRBD1 for D (6 bases). The CDR3 is 12 residues long. Germline V gene lookup returns CDR1 SGHNT and CDR2 YENEEA. Trimming left V 7 bases short and J 6 bases short, with 12 bases between.

The chain uses TRBV29-1 and TRBJ1-3; 7 bases fit TRBD1. Germline CDR1 reads SQVTM; CDR2 reads ANQGSEA. This CDR3 contains 11 residues. The V and J ends lost 8 bases and 8 bases, in that order; junction bases with no gene match: 6. The CDR3 region has the DNA TGCAGCCATCTGCAGGGGGACACCATATATTTT. Its protein is CSHLQGDTIYF. Looking up the rest from reference TRBV29-1 and TRBJ1-3 gives the full variable domain: SAVISQKPSRDICQRGTSLTIQCQVDSQVTMMFWYRQQPGQSLTLIATANQGSEATYESGFVIDKFPISRPNLTFSTLTVSNMSPEDSSIYLCSHLQGDTIYFGEGSWLTVV.

The chain has TRBV4-1 and TRBJ2-5; maybe TRBD2 (6 bases). Trimming removed 4 bases at V and 2 bases at J, with 20 bases between. Germline V gene sequence: CDR1 MGHRA, CDR2 YSYEKL. The CDR3 extends over 17 amino acids. The CDR3 spells CASSRPPGLQRQETQYF. The DNA for the CDR3 is TGCGCCAGCAGCCGCCCACCGGGACTCCAACGGCAAGAGACCCAGTACTTC.

This clone was detected only a few times. The rearrangement joins TRBV30 to TRBJ2-7; D uncertain. The CDR3 runs to 12 residues. Germline CDR1 is GTSNPN and CDR2 is SVGIG (reference sequence). Deletions cut 7 bases from V and 7 bases from J, with 17 bases between. The CDR3 reads CASRKGLGEQYF. The DNA of the CDR3 is TGTGCCTCCCGGAAGGGCTTAGGGGAGCAGTACTTC.

This clone was detected only a few times. The rearrangement uses TRBV27 and TRBJ1-4; tentative D call: TRBD1 (5 bases). This CDR3 has 15 residues. Germline CDR1 is MNHEY and CDR2 is SMNVEV (reference sequence). With 4 bases removed from V and 8 bases from J, the gap between germline ends came to 17 bases. The CDR3 region has the DNA TGTGCCAGCAGTTCCGGACAAGGACGGAACGAAAAACTGTTTTTT. As protein: CASSSGQGRNEKLFF.

In its sample, this clone was seen a few times. The rearrangement joins TRBV20-1 to TRBJ1-2; D unclear. This CDR3 is built from 11 residues. CDR1 DFQATT and CDR2 SNEGSKA come from the germline V gene (reference sequence). Between the trimmed V and J ends, which lost 1 base and 13 bases, there was a span of 13 bases. CDR3 sequence reads: CSARGEEEGTF. The CDR3 nucleotides are TGCAGTGCTAGAGGGGAGGAGGAGGGCACCTTC.

In this sample, this clone turned up a few times. The J gene is TRBJ2-5, the V gene TRBV4-2; 8 bases are a match to TRBD2. The germline V gene encodes CDR1 LGHNA and CDR2 YNFKEQ. The CDR3 has 16 residues. Unmatched junction bases numbered 11, after V lost 3 bases and J lost 5 bases. CDR3 nucleotide sequence: TGTGCCAGCAGCCACCCCTTCGCGGGGGGAAGGGAGACCCAGTACTTC. Its translation: CASSHPFAGGRETQYF.

This chain joins TRBV29-1 and TRBJ2-5; 9 bases map to TRBD2. With 7 bases clipped from V and 4 bases from J, the junction kept 10 bases outside the gene matches. CDR1 is SQVTM, CDR2 ANQGSEA, per germline. The CDR3 runs 14 residues. In nucleotides, the CDR3 is TGCAGCGCCGCGGGGGGGGCGCAGGGAGAGACCCAGTACTTC. Its protein is CSAAGGAQGETQYF.

The chain links TRBV29-1 to TRBJ2-5, with 8 nucleotides matching TRBD1. Germline CDR1 and CDR2: SQVTM and ANQGSEA. The ends lost 7 bases at V and 5 bases at J; junction bases unmatched: 9. The CDR3 consists of 13 residues. The CDR3 DNA sequence: TGCAGCGGAGACAGGGGAGGCGGGGAGACCCAGTACTTC. Residues: CSGDRGGGETQYF.

The rearrangement uses TRBV9 and TRBJ1-2; D remains unclear. Germline assignment: CDR1 SGDLS and CDR2 YYNGEE. Deletions cut 0 bases from V and 5 bases from J, with 2 bases between. The CDR3 totals 11 residues. CDR3 protein: CASSVGYGYTF. The DNA of the CDR3 is TGTGCCAGCAGCGTAGGGTATGGCTACACCTTC. Full variable domain (missing parts from reference TRBV9 and TRBJ1-2): DSGVTQTPKHLITATGQRVTLRCSPRSGDLSVYWYQQSLDQGLQFLIQYYNGEERAKGNILERFSAQQFPDLHSELNLSSLELGDSALYFCASSVGYGYTFGSGTRLTVV.

This rearrangement joins TRBV29-1 to TRBJ2-7; D uncertain. V was clipped by 6 bases and J by 6 bases, with 15 bases between them. CDR1 and CDR2 from the germline V gene are SQVTM and ANQGSEA. The CDR3 runs 12 residues. The CDR3 loop reads CSVDGGPREQYF. For the CDR3, the DNA is TGCAGCGTGGACGGTGGGCCCCGCGAGCAGTACTTC.

The chain joins TRBV30 to TRBJ2-7, with a weak D call TRBD1 (5 bases). Germline V gene sequence: CDR1 GTSNPN, CDR2 SVGIG (reference sequence). Trimming cost V 0 bases and J 1 base, with 13 bases left between them. The CDR3 consists of 15 residues. CDR3 protein: CAWSVRQGASYEQYF. The CDR3 DNA reads TGTGCCTGGAGTGTGCGACAAGGGGCTTCCTACGAGCAGTACTTC. The complete variable domain, with remaining parts taken from reference TRBV30 and TRBJ2-7, reads SQTIHQWPATLVQPVGSPLSLECTVEGTSNPNLYWYRQAAGRGLQLLFYSVGIGQISSEVPQNLSASRPQDRQFILSSKKLLLSDSGFYLCAWSVRQGASYEQYFGPGTRLTVT.

The chain has TRBV18 and TRBJ2-7, with 9 bases aligning to TRBD1. J lost 5 bases, V lost 6 bases, and 8 bases had no gene match. Germline V lookup: CDR1 KGHSH, CDR2 LQKENI. CDR3 size: 14 residues. In DNA form, the CDR3 reads TGTGCCAGCTCCAAATCGGGACAGGGAAACGAGCAGTACTTC. Its translation: CASSKSGQGNEQYF.

This chain joins TRBV27 and TRBJ2-7; no clear D gene. Looked up from germline, CDR1 is MNHEY and CDR2 is SMNVEV (reference sequence). With 4 bases removed from V and 6 bases from J, the gap between germline ends came to 13 bases. CDR3 length: 13 amino acids. This CDR3 is CASSSLSRPEQYF. CDR3 DNA sequence: TGTGCCAGCAGTTCACTCAGTAGACCCGAGCAGTACTTC.